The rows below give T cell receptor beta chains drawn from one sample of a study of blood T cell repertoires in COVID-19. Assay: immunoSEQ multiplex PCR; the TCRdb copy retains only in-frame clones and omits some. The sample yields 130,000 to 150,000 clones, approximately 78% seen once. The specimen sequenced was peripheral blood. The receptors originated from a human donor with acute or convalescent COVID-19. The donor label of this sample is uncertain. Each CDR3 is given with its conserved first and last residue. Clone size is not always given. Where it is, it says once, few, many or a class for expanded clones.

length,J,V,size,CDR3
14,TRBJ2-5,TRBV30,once,CAQGVRGNQETQYF
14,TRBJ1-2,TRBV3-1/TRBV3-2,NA,CASSLSNSDYGYTF
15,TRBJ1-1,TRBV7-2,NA,CASGQGGRSDTEAFF
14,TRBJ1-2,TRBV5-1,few,CASTQSDGNSGYTF
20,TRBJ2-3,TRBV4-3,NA,CASSQAVSSFGGGSTDTQYF
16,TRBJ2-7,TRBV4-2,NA,CASSQDISRGAYEQYF
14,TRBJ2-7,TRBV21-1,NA,CASSKLSPSYEQYF
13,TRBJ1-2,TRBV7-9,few,CASSPDSLGGYTF
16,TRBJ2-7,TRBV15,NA,CATSSMVRQGSYEQYF
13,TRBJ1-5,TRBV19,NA,CASAYRGNQPQHF
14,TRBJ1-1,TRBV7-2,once,CASSLGHRNTEAFF
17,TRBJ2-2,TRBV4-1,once,CASSQDLLAGYTGELFF
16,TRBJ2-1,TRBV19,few,CASSTPLKGIHNEQFF
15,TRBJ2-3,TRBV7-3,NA,CASSLERGAIDTQYF
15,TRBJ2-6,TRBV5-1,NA,CASSRDRGGANVLTF
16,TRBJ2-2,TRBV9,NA,CASSVGSRTVTGELFF
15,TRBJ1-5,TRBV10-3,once,CAISRDNDSNQPQHF
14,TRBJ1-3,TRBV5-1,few,CASSLSRSGNTIYF
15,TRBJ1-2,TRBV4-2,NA,CASSQDLNRGYGYTF
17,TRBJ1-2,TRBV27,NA,CASSLSRKGDRDYGYTF
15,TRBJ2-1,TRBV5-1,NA,CASSWTGTSNNEQFF
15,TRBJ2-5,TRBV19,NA,CASSIRRGRRLTQYF
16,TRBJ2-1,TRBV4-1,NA,CASSFDRGGLYNEQFF
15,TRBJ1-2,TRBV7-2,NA,CASSLAMKEVYGYTF
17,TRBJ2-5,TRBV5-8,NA,CASSRGNLGGSAETQYF
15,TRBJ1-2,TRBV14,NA,CASSAIRGRGTGYTF
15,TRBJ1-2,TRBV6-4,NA,CASSDSGRPDYGYTF
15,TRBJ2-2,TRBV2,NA,CASKGGGPRTGELFF
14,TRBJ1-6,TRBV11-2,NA,CASSLGTGWSPLHF
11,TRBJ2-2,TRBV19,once,CATLNTGELFF
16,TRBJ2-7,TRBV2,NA,CAARRDSLPSSYEQYF
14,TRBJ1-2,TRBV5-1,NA,CASSSTGGSYGYTF
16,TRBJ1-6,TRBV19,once,CASSIGGRQFNSPLHF
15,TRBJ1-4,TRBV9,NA,CASSVHPIGDEKLFF
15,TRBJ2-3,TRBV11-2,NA,CASSLGSGVTDTQYF
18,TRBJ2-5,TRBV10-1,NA,CASSESPSPQGARETQYF
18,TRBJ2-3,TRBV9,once,CASSVGRISNWATDTQYF
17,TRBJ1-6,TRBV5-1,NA,CASSLGVGESYNSPLHF
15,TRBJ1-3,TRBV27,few,CASSFSPRLLDTIYF
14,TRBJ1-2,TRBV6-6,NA,CASSPPGANYGYTF
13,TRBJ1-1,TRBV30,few,CAWSVLRNTEAFF
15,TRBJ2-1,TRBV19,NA,CASSIDQTGKDEQFF
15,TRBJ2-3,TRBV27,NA,CASSRLAGGLDTQYF
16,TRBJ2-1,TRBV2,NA,CASSAPGSFSYNEQFF
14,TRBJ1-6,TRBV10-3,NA,CAISAAASKSPLHF
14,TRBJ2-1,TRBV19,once,CASSIPDFYNEQFF
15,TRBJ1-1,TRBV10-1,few,CASSEFKGMGTEAFF
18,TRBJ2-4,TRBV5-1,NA,CASSLVSRDKAAKNIQYF
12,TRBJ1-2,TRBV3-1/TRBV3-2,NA,CASSQGAGGYTF
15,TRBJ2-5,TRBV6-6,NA,CASSRSGGAGETQYF
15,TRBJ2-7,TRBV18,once,CASSPLAGLSGEQYF
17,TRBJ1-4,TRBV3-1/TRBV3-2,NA,CASSLRTGVTKNEKLFF
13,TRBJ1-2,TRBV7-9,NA,CASSLNRVDGYTF